The rows below give T cell receptor beta chains drawn from one sample of a study of OX40 agonist ivuxolimab in advanced cancers. The assay was immunoSEQ multiplex PCR, and TCRdb's table has in-frame clones only and misses some. The data hold around 53,000 clones, with 84% observed a single time. The sample in question was CD4+ or CD8+ T cells sorted from blood, obtained in a trial of the OX40 agonist ivuxolimab. The receptors come from an adult with an advanced solid tumor such as melanoma, head and neck, liver or kidney cancer. CDR3s include the opening cysteine and the closing phenylalanine or tryptophan. The D gene is left open where the match is weak. Clone size, where shown, is once, few, many, or a class for clones that have expanded.

V,D,J,size,DNA,CDR3
TRBV15,NA,TRBJ2-1,NA,TGTGCCACCAGCGCAATGGCTAATGAGCAGTTCTTC,CATSAMANEQFF
TRBV11-2,NA,TRBJ1-3,NA,TGTGCCAGCAGCCCACATGGGGGGGGGAACTCTGGAAACACCATATATTTT,CASSPHGGGNSGNTIYF
TRBV7-8,NA,TRBJ1-1,NA,TGTGCCAGCACCTTAGCGAAACAGGGAAGCACTGAAGCTTTCTTT,CASTLAKQGSTEAFF
TRBV2,NA,TRBJ1-6,NA,TGTGCCAGCAGTGGTCAGGTGGCTTATAATTCACCCCTCCACTTT,CASSGQVAYNSPLHF
TRBV7-2,NA,TRBJ2-1,NA,TGTGCCAGCAGCTTAGCGGGAGCCGGTTCCTACAATGAGCAGTTCTTC,CASSLAGAGSYNEQFF
TRBV5-4,NA,TRBJ1-2,few,TGTGCCAGCAGTAACCGGGATAGGGCCTATGGCTACACCTTC,CASSNRDRAYGYTF
TRBV19,TRBD1,TRBJ1-2,NA,TGTGCCAGCTGGGGACAGCACTATGGCTACACCTTC,CASWGQHYGYTF
TRBV27,NA,TRBJ1-5,NA,TGTGCCAGCAGCTCTTCGAGGGTTATCAACAATCAGCCCCAGCATTTT,CASSSSRVINNQPQHF
TRBV7-9,TRBD2,TRBJ2-3,NA,TGTGCCAGCAGCTTAGCCGGGGACTATATACCAAGCACAGATACGCAGTATTTT,CASSLAGDYIPSTDTQYF
TRBV7-2,TRBD1,TRBJ1-2,NA,TGTGCCAGCAGCCTAACGGACAGGGTAGACTATGGCTACACCTTC,CASSLTDRVDYGYTF
TRBV5-1,NA,TRBJ2-1,NA,TGCGCCAGCAGCTTGGAGTTGGGCGGGACACTAAGCTCCTACAATGAGCAGTTCTTC,CASSLELGGTLSSYNEQFF
TRBV7-9,TRBD1,TRBJ1-2,NA,TGTGCCAGCAGCCCGGCGGGACAGGAAGATGGCTACACCTTC,CASSPAGQEDGYTF
TRBV7-9,TRBD2,TRBJ2-1,NA,TGTGCCAGCAGTTCCGAGAAGAGACTAGCGGGGTGGTACAATGAGCAGTTCTTC,CASSSEKRLAGWYNEQFF
TRBV10-3,NA,TRBJ1-6,NA,TGTGCCATCAGTTCCCGTGCGGGGGAAGGAAATTCACCCCTCCACTTT,CAISSRAGEGNSPLHF
TRBV6-4,NA,TRBJ2-3,NA,TGTGCCAGCAGACGGCCCGGAGATACGCAGTATTTT,CASRRPGDTQYF
TRBV5-1,NA,TRBJ2-2,NA,TGCGCCAGCAGCTTGGGTTTCGGCACAGGAGCGAACACCGGGGAGCTGTTTTTT,CASSLGFGTGANTGELFF
TRBV29-1,NA,TRBJ2-1,once,TGCAGCGTTGGTAGTTGGGGCAATGAGCAGTTCTTC,CSVGSWGNEQFF
TRBV7-2,TRBD1,TRBJ2-5,NA,TGTGCCAGCAGCTTAGAGGGCTCACCCAGGGGGGAGACCCAGTACTTC,CASSLEGSPRGETQYF
TRBV19,TRBD1,TRBJ1-5,NA,TGTGCCAGTAGTATGGGGGGACAGGGAAATCAGCCCCAGCATTTT,CASSMGGQGNQPQHF
TRBV6-4,TRBD2,TRBJ2-1,once,TGTGCCAGCAGCAGACTAGCGGGAGGGAGCGCTGAGCAGTTCTTC,CASSRLAGGSAEQFF
TRBV5-4,NA,TRBJ1-1,NA,TGTGCCAGCAGCCAAGGGGCCATCTCGAACACTGAAGCTTTCTTT,CASSQGAISNTEAFF
TRBV2,TRBD1,TRBJ1-5,NA,TGTGCCAGCAGTGAAGGCGGCAGGGGGAATCAGCCCCAGCATTTT,CASSEGGRGNQPQHF
TRBV11-1,NA,TRBJ1-3,NA,TGTGCCAGCATTGACAGCCACTCTGGAAACACCATATATTTT,CASIDSHSGNTIYF
TRBV30,TRBD1,TRBJ2-5,NA,TGTGCCTGGAGTGCGACAGGGCAAGAGACCCAGTACTTC,CAWSATGQETQYF
TRBV7-9,NA,TRBJ2-1,NA,TGTGCCAGCCAATGGGGCTTCTCCTACAATGAGCAGTTCTTC,CASQWGFSYNEQFF
TRBV5-1,NA,TRBJ1-4,NA,TGCGCCAGCAGCCCGGGAGTCGGGGGTCGCCATGAAAAACTGTTTTTT,CASSPGVGGRHEKLFF
TRBV30,TRBD2,TRBJ2-7,NA,TGTGCCTGGAGTAACCCGGGACTACAGCAGTACTTC,CAWSNPGLQQYF
TRBV5-1,NA,TRBJ1-1,medium-sized,TGCGCCAGCAGCTTGGGAGGGTTGAACACTGAAGCTTTCTTT,CASSLGGLNTEAFF
TRBV5-1,NA,TRBJ1-4,NA,TGCGCCAGCAGCCCAGGAGAGGGGGGATTTACAACTAATGAAAAACTGTTTTTT,CASSPGEGGFTTNEKLFF
TRBV18,NA,TRBJ1-2,NA,TGTGCCAGCTCACCGGGCGCGGTCGATGGCTACACCTTC,CASSPGAVDGYTF
TRBV28,NA,TRBJ2-7,NA,TGTGCCAGCAGCACTACCTTTGACAGGAATTACGAGCAGTACTTC,CASSTTFDRNYEQYF
TRBV7-3,NA,TRBJ1-1,few,TGTGCCAGCAGCTCCGATTCGAACACTGAAGCTTTCTTT,CASSSDSNTEAFF
TRBV5-1,TRBD1,TRBJ2-7,NA,TGCGCCAGCAGCTTGGACAGGGGCTCCTACGAGCAGTACTTC,CASSLDRGSYEQYF
TRBV5-1,NA,TRBJ2-2,NA,TGCGCCAGCAGCTTGGGCAGGGTGAACACCGGGGAGCTGTTTTTT,CASSLGRVNTGELFF
TRBV18,NA,TRBJ1-6,NA,TGTGCCAGCTCACCTTCCCAGGGTGTCTATAATTCACCCCTCCACTTT,CASSPSQGVYNSPLHF
TRBV21-1,NA,TRBJ2-1,NA,TGTGCCCCTGGGAGGGTTTGGGATAATGAGCAGTTCTTC,CAPGRVWDNEQFF
TRBV10-2,NA,TRBJ2-5,NA,TGCGCCAGCAGTGCCGACGCCTTAACACAAGAGACCCAGTACTTC,CASSADALTQETQYF
TRBV28,TRBD1,TRBJ1-4,NA,TGTGCCAGCAGTACCCGACAGGGGTATAATGAAAAACTGTTTTTT,CASSTRQGYNEKLFF
TRBV19,TRBD2,TRBJ2-6,NA,TGTGCCAGTAGTATAGATCAGGGAGGGACCGGGGCCAACGTCCTGACTTTC,CASSIDQGGTGANVLTF
TRBV6-6,NA,TRBJ2-3,NA,TGTGCCAGCAGGAGTCTAGGGGATACGCAGTATTTT,CASRSLGDTQYF
TRBV5-8,NA,TRBJ1-5,once,TGTGCCAGCACCGGCCAGGGCGCCAATCAGCCCCAGCATTTT,CASTGQGANQPQHF
TRBV19,NA,TRBJ2-4,NA,TGTGCCAGTAGTATGAGACGGGGCGAAATAGCCAAAAACATTCAGTACTTC,CASSMRRGEIAKNIQYF
TRBV6-1,TRBD1,TRBJ1-2,NA,TGTGCCAGCAGCGAACGGACAGGGGCTAACTATGGCTACACCTTC,CASSERTGANYGYTF
TRBV10-3,NA,TRBJ2-5,NA,TGTGCCATCGGGGGGTCCCAAGAGACCCAGTACTTC,CAIGGSQETQYF
TRBV7-8,TRBD2,TRBJ2-1,few,TGTGCCAGCAGCCTCCCAAGGAGACTAGCGGGCCCAAGGAATGAGCAGTTCTTC,CASSLPRRLAGPRNEQFF
TRBV14,NA,TRBJ2-5,NA,TGTGCCAGCAGCCAAGATTTCGGCAAAGGAGAGACCCAGTACTTC,CASSQDFGKGETQYF
TRBV2,TRBD2,TRBJ2-3,NA,TGTGCCAGCAGTGAAAGGGGTAGCGGGAGGGACGTAGATACGCAGTATTTT,CASSERGSGRDVDTQYF
TRBV19,TRBD1,TRBJ1-2,few,TGTGCCAGTACGAAAGGCCGGACAGGGACTTTTGGCTACACCTTC,CASTKGRTGTFGYTF
TRBV4-2,NA,TRBJ1-2,NA,TGTGCCAGCAGCTCCTCCGGGACGGCCAACTATGGCTACACCTTC,CASSSSGTANYGYTF
TRBV4-1,NA,TRBJ2-1,NA,TGCGCCAGCAGCCAAGTGGACCGGGACGACAATGAGCAGTTCTTC,CASSQVDRDDNEQFF
TRBV19,TRBD1,TRBJ1-1,NA,TGTGCCAGTGGGGACAGGGTGATATCTTCGAACACTGAAGCTTTCTTT,CASGDRVISSNTEAFF
TRBV7-9,NA,TRBJ2-1,NA,TGTGCCAGCAGCCCCCCCCTCAGAGCGGCGCTCGGAGGTGAGCAGTTCTTC,CASSPPLRAALGGEQFF
TRBV7-8,NA,TRBJ1-3,once,TGTGCCAGCAGCCAGTATTCGGTTGGAAACACCATATATTTT,CASSQYSVGNTIYF
TRBV29-1,TRBD1,TRBJ1-3,NA,TGCAGCGTGACCCAGGACAGGGGAACGAACACCATATATTTT,CSVTQDRGTNTIYF
TRBV28,NA,TRBJ2-3,NA,TGTGCCAGCAGTCCCGCCTGGTCAGATACGCAGTATTTT,CASSPAWSDTQYF
TRBV6-1,NA,TRBJ2-7,once,TGTGCCAGCAGTGGGGGATCGGGCCTCTCCTACGAGCAGTACTTC,CASSGGSGLSYEQYF
TRBV6-5,NA,TRBJ2-3,NA,TGTGCCAGCAGTTCATCGACAAATTGGTCGCAGTATTTT,CASSSSTNWSQYF
TRBV6-4,NA,TRBJ2-7,NA,TGTGCCAGCAGTGACAACCCCCCCGCCCGGGACACTGGATGCTACGAGCAGTACTTC,CASSDNPPARDTGCYEQYF
TRBV29-1,NA,TRBJ2-6,NA,TGCAGCGGCTTTCTCTCTGGGGCCAACGTCCTGACTTTC,CSGFLSGANVLTF
TRBV6-1,NA,TRBJ1-5,NA,TGTGCCAGCAGTGAAGCGCTATCGGGTCAGCCCCAGCATTTT,CASSEALSGQPQHF